The following is a T cell receptor (beta chain) sequence with its context. The target antigen is unknown. CD8 cells classed as naive were CD45RO-negative and positively selected for CCR7, excluding terminally differentiated effector memory CD45RA+ cells. V lost 0 bases to trimming and J lost 3 bases, with 15 bases between them. Germline CDR1 reads MGHRA; CDR2 reads YSYEKL. The CDR3 sequence is 16 residues long. This entry belongs to a study of shared clonotypes between healthy human individuals. TCRdb's copy holds only in-frame clones and misses some; the assay was immunoSEQ multiplex PCR. The sample holds over 2 million clones, roughly 95% seen once. Study-wide points: An anticipated effect of sequencing depth on clonotype sharing among donors was recognized.

This chain uses TRBV4-1 with TRBJ2-7; no clear D. This TCR was sampled from a man aged 18 to 29 in good health. What was sequenced was naive CD8+ T cells sorted from blood. This chain's CDR3 is CASSQEDGGFIYEQYF. As DNA, the CDR3 is TGCGCCAGCAGCCAAGAGGATGGTGGCTTCATCTACGAGCAGTACTTC.